Listed below are T cell receptor beta chains from one sample, sequenced in a study of blood T cell repertoires in COVID-19. Clones were read by immunoSEQ multiplex PCR, and TCRdb kept only the in-frame ones, dropping some. The data show fewer than 250,000 clones, about 88% seen once. The sequencing input was PBMCs or T cells enriched from blood (not recorded which). These receptors were obtained from a woman aged 30 to 39 who had recovered from COVID-19. Both conserved end residues are part of each CDR3.

TRBV7-8	TRBJ1-4	CASSLRRLNEKLFF
TRBV5-8	TRBJ1-1	CASSSDSRNTEAFF
TRBV3-1/TRBV3-2	TRBJ2-3	CASSPPAGGLTDTQYF
TRBV5-1	TRBJ2-7	CARIETSRTYEQYF
TRBV27	TRBJ2-5	CASSFGRAGTQYF
TRBV6-2/TRBV6-3	TRBJ2-1	CASSFYPGLVYNEQFF
TRBV14	TRBJ2-7	CASSQESSGRIAYEQYF
TRBV5-1	TRBJ1-2	CASSLAGTGIDYGYTF
TRBV19	TRBJ1-3	CASSISLLQKADTIYF
TRBV30	TRBJ1-2	CAWSRTDRNLNYGYTF
TRBV19	TRBJ1-4	CASSAEGATNEKLFF
TRBV3-1/TRBV3-2	TRBJ1-6	CASSQARGGNSPLHF
TRBV19	TRBJ1-4	CASSLQQGQVKLFF
TRBV21-1	TRBJ2-7	CASSKDNYEQYF
TRBV5-1	TRBJ1-2	CASSLVSYGYTF
TRBV2	TRBJ1-2	CASSDRVVYTF
TRBV25-1	TRBJ2-7	CASSEGYRGSYEQYF
TRBV28	TRBJ2-7	CASTGGLYEQYF
TRBV19	TRBJ1-5	CASLSGRPNQPQHF
TRBV7-9	TRBJ1-1	CASSLMGTGGTEAFF
TRBV30	TRBJ1-2	CAWMSGSVYGYTF
TRBV28	TRBJ1-2	CASSIRESYGYTF
TRBV28	TRBJ2-6	CASTTQGGDSGANVLTF
TRBV19	TRBJ1-5	CASEEGGSHVPQHF
TRBV19	TRBJ2-7	CASRSRSGNPYEQYF
TRBV24-1	TRBJ1-2	CATSDPSRDSNYGYTF
TRBV5-8	TRBJ2-3	CASSLKGGQGSTDTQYF
TRBV10-3	TRBJ1-6	CAISESKPGTGDSPLHF
TRBV7-2	TRBJ1-2	CASSSRGNYGYTF
TRBV12-3/TRBV12-4	TRBJ1-5	CASSLGVDQPQHF
TRBV2	TRBJ1-5	CASTLWAGRVDQPQHF
TRBV19	TRBJ2-1	CASRGQGSSYNEQFF
TRBV18	TRBJ1-2	CASSPSGDGYTF
TRBV10-3	TRBJ1-3	CAISDSLSGNTIYF
TRBV5-4	TRBJ2-1	CASSITQTSFEQFF
TRBV5-1	TRBJ2-6	CASSLGASGAGANVLTF
TRBV21-1	TRBJ2-7	CASTPGQEGYEQYF
TRBV28	TRBJ2-1	CASSTGTGIGEQFF
TRBV29-1	TRBJ2-1	CSSAPELRPNEQFF
TRBV29-1	TRBJ2-1	CSVEVLDRLDFSYNEQFF
TRBV10-1	TRBJ2-3	CASSDDPRLAGAVSTDTQYF
TRBV12-3/TRBV12-4	TRBJ1-2	CASRPGHPYGYTF
TRBV6-9	TRBJ1-2	CASNYDSRGSSSNYGYTF
TRBV28	TRBJ1-1	CASSWVSRGGAFF